This T cell receptor beta chain was observed in a study of breast tumors, draining lymph nodes, adjacent tissues. Remarks on this clonotype: Its antigen is still unknown.

V was trimmed by 5 bases and J by 0 bases, leaving 12 bases between them. Looked up from germline, CDR1 is SGDLS and CDR2 is YYNGEE. The CDR3 is 14 amino acids. One entry per CDR3 protein results from TCRdb running MiXCR on the multiplex PCR reads. The data contain about 15,000 distinct CDR3 sequences, around 49% of them singletons. Study-wide findings and caveats: Luminal-like breast cancer showed significantly greater tumor-nontumor repertoire similarity than basal-like breast cancer did. Tumor T cell lymph node origin was a supported hypothesis, not proven. Tumor TCR diversity was below lymph nodes but above nontumor tissue.

This receptor was taken from a female donor with breast cancer. Some clones in this sample may be carry-over from other donors' samples. Sequenced material: tumor-adjacent breast tissue. The chain combines TRBV9 with TRBJ2-7; D remains ambiguous. CDR3 region: CASRSEASSYEQYF. CDR3 sequence (DNA): TGTGCCAGCAGAAGTGAGGCTAGCTCCTACGAGCAGTACTTC.